Detailed here is one T cell receptor beta chain. This is likely a read error, given that the CDR3 carries no conserved phenylalanine or tryptophan at its end. This record comes from a study of tumor-infiltrating lymphocytes in primary liver carcinoma. Study details: In every tissue type, samples returned a similar yield of roughly 3.65 to 7.5 million productive TCRbeta reads.

Total RNA and DNA came together from approximately 22-30 mg of bulk tissue without cell sorting. Subjects presented with primary liver carcinoma managed by surgical resection. The CDR3 loop spans 15 amino acids. Germline values: CDR1 SQVTM, CDR2 ANQGSEA. With V trimmed by 3 bases and J by 8 bases, 11 bases remained unmatched. Total RNA amounting to around 540 ng was the source from which TCR beta cDNA was made with a constant-region primer. ARM-PCR, slightly modified, supplied the TCR beta libraries through three nested multiplex PCR rounds. With TRBV1-TRBV30 forward primers and a C-beta reverse primer, the first two PCR rounds were run for approximately 10 cycles each. TCRdb re-called the multiplex PCR reads with MiXCR, one entry per CDR3 protein. This sample has roughly 53,000 distinct CDR3 sequences; roughly 77% occur once, and the top ten carry around 23%.

The clonotype was recovered from a middle-aged man with primary liver carcinoma and hepatitis B virus infection. The chain employs TRBV29-1 and TRBJ2-1; TRBD2 matches 9 bases. Sequenced material: liver tumor tissue from sampling region 2. Subset specified: tumor region T2, inferior pole. CDR3 in DNA: TGCAGCGTTGACGATAGTAGCGGGAGACTGGATGAGCAGTTCTTA. Translating gives CSVDDSSGRLDEQFL.